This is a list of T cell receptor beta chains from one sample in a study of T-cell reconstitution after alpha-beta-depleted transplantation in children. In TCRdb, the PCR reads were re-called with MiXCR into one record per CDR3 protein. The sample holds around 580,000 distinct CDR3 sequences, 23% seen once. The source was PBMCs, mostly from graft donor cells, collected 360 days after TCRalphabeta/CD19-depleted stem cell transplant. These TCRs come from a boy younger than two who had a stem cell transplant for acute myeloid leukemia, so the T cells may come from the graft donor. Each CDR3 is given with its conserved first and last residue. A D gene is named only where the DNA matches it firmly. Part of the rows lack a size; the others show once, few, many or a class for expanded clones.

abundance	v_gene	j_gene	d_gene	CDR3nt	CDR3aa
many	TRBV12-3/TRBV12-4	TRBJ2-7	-	TGTGCCAGCACCCCGGCCGCGACGGACCGCGAGCAGTACTTC	CASTPAATDREQYF
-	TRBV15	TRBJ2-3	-	TGTGCCACCAGCATACCGGGGCGGGTAGATACGCAGTATTTT	CATSIPGRVDTQYF
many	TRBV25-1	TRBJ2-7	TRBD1	TGTGCCAGCAGTGAACCAGACGCACGACAGGGGACTGGCTCCTACGAGCAGTACTTC	CASSEPDARQGTGSYEQYF
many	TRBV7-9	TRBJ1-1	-	TGTGCCAGCAGCCCGTCTCCAGCTTTCTTT	CASSPSPAFF
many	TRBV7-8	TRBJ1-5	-	TGTGCCAGCAGCTTGGCCAATCAGCCCCAGCATTTT	CASSLANQPQHF
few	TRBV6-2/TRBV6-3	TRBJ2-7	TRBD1	TGTGCCAGCAGTTACGGGCGACAGGGAACCTACGAGCAGTACTTC	CASSYGRQGTYEQYF
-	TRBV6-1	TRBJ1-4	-	TGTGCCAGCAGCCGGACAGAAACTAATGAAAAACTGTTTTTT	CASSRTETNEKLFF
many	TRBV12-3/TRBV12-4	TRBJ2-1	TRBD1	TGTGCCAGCAGTTTGGGGATGGGGACAGGGGTTCCCTTC	CASSLGMGTGVPF
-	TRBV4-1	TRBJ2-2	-	TGCGCCAGCAGCCAAAAAACCGGGGAGCTGTTTTTT	CASSQKTGELFF
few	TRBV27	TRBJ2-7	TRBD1	TGTGCCAGCAGTTTATCGATGACAGGGATAGGTGCGGACGAGCAGTACTTC	CASSLSMTGIGADEQYF
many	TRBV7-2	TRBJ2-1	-	TGTGCCAGCAGCTTAGTCAGGGGCGATTACAATGAGCAGTTCTTC	CASSLVRGDYNEQFF
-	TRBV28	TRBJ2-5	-	TGTGCCAGCAGGCGATCGGGATGTTCCTCGGAGACCCAGTACTTC	CASRRSGCSSETQYF
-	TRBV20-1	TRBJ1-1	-	TGCAGTGCCGACCGGGATATGAACACTGAAGCTTTCTTT	CSADRDMNTEAFF
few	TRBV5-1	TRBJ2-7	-	TGCGCCAGCAGCTTGAGGGGGGTCAGAAACGAGCAGTACTTC	CASSLRGVRNEQYF
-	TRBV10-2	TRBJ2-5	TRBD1	TGCGCCAGCAAATCCCAGGGGGTCCAAGAGACCCAGTACTTC	CASKSQGVQETQYF
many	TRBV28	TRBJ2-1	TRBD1	TGTGCCAGCAGTCGCCTGGACAGGGGGCCTTACAATGAGCAGTTCTTC	CASSRLDRGPYNEQFF
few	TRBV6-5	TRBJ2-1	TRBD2	TGTGCCAGCAGTTACTCGGGAGGGGACAATGAGCAGTTCTTC	CASSYSGGDNEQFF
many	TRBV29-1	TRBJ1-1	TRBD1	TGCAGCGTTGAGCGGACAGGGGACACTGAAGCTTTCTTT	CSVERTGDTEAFF
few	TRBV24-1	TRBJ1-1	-	TGTGCCACCAGCGCTAACAAGAACACTGAAGCTTTCTTT	CATSANKNTEAFF
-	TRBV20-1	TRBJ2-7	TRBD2	TGCAGTGCTAGGGAGCTAGCGGGCTACGAGCAGTACTTC	CSARELAGYEQYF
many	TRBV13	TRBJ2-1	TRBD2	TGTGCCAGCAGCTTGGGACTAGCGGGGGGCAATGAGCAGTTCTTC	CASSLGLAGGNEQFF
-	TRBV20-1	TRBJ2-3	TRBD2	TGCAGTGCTAGCTTCGGCGGGGGGAGCACAGATACGCAGTATTTT	CSASFGGGSTDTQYF
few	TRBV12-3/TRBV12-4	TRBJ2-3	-	TGTGCCAGCAGTTTGTGGTTGGCAGATACGCAGTATTTT	CASSLWLADTQYF
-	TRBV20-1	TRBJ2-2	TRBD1	TGCAGTGCTGGACCAGGGACAGCCATTACCGGGGAGCTGTTTTTT	CSAGPGTAITGELFF
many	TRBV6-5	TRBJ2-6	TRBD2	TGTGCCAGCAGTCGGGACCTCCGGGGGGCTGGGGCCAACGTCCTGACTTTC	CASSRDLRGAGANVLTF
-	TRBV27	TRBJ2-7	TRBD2	TGTGCCAGCAGTTTGTCTAGCGGTGCCTACGAGCAGTACTTC	CASSLSSGAYEQYF
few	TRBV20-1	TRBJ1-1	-	TGCAGTGCTCCCCGACAGATGATGAACACTGAAGCTTTCTTT	CSAPRQMMNTEAFF
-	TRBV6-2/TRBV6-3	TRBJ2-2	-	TGTGCCAGCACCCTTCCAACCGGGGAGCTGTTTTTT	CASTLPTGELFF
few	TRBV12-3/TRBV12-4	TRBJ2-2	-	TGTGCCAGCAGCCGACAGCTTCTTTCGAACACCGGGGAGCTGTTTTTT	CASSRQLLSNTGELFF
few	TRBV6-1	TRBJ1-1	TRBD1	TGTGCCAGCAGTGGAGGGACAGGTCAGAACACTGAAGCTTTCTTT	CASSGGTGQNTEAFF
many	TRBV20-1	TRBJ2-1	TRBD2	TGCAGTGCTACGGCGGGACTAGCGGGGCAACGCTCCTACAATGAGCAGTTCTTC	CSATAGLAGQRSYNEQFF
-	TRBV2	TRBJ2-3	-	TGTGCCAGCAGTGAAATAGACCCCCCCACAGATACGCAGTATTTT	CASSEIDPPTDTQYF
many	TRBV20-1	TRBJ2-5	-	TGCAGTGCTAGAGAATGGGAGACCCAGTACTTC	CSAREWETQYF
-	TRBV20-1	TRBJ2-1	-	TGCAGTGCTAAGACTAGATCCGGTGTTAATGAGCAGTTCTTC	CSAKTRSGVNEQFF
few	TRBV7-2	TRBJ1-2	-	TGTGCCAGCAGCTTAGGTCGGAATAACTATGGCTACACCTTC	CASSLGRNNYGYTF
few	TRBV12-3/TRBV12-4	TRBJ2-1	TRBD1	TGTGCCAGCGGTATGGGACAGGGGTTAGCTGAGCAGTTCTTC	CASGMGQGLAEQFF
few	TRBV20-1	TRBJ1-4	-	TGCAGTGCTAGCTGGGTTGGTGAAAAACTGTTTTTT	CSASWVGEKLFF
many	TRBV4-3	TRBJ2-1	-	TGCGCCAGCAGCCAAGTAGTGGAGGTCAATGAGCAGTTCTTC	CASSQVVEVNEQFF
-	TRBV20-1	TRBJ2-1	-	TGCAGTGCCGGACTCAGGGAGGCTGAGCAGTTCTTC	CSAGLREAEQFF
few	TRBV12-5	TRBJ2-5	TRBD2	TGTGCTAGTGGTTTGCCAACCTCCGGGGGGGACTTAGAAGAGACCCAGTACTTC	CASGLPTSGGDLEETQYF
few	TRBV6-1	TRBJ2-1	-	TGTGCCAGCGCCGTAGGGCTATCCTACAATGAGCAGTTCTTC	CASAVGLSYNEQFF
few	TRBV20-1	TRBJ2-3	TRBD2	TGCAGTGCTAGAGACGTCTCCGGGACTAGCGCGGCAGATACGCAGTATTTT	CSARDVSGTSAADTQYF
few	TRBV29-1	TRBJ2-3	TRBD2	TGCAGCGTTCCCGCCCCCCTCAGCGGGGGGTCCTTTGGCACAGATACGCAGTATTTT	CSVPAPLSGGSFGTDTQYF
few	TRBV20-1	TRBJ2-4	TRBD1	TGCAGTGCTACCCGGGACAGGGCGCTCATTCAGTACTTC	CSATRDRALIQYF
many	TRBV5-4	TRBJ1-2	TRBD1	TGTGCCAGCAGCTTGGATAGGACAGGGTACGGCTACACCTTC	CASSLDRTGYGYTF
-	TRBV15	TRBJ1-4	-	TGTGCCACCAGCAGAGATGGGGCGAGGGGCCATAGTGAAAAACTGTTTTTT	CATSRDGARGHSEKLFF
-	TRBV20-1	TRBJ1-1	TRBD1	TGCAGTGCTCAGGGACAGGCGAACACTGAAGCTTTCTTT	CSAQGQANTEAFF
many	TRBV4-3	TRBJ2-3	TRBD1	TGCGCCAGCAGCCAAGGGACAGGGGCAACAGATACGCAGTATTTT	CASSQGTGATDTQYF
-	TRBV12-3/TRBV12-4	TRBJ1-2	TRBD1	TGTGCCAGCAGCTCTCACACAGGGGGCGCTGGCTACACCTTC	CASSSHTGGAGYTF